This T cell receptor (beta chain) stems from a study of chemoradiotherapy in HPV16-positive cancers. Whole-study context: Candidate HPV-specific T-cell clones and common TCR motifs came from functional assays in a couple of HPV16-positive patients.

About this clone: Its antigen is still unknown.

Produced via immunoSEQ multiplex PCR; TCRdb's table is partial and in-frame only. The sample lists some 21,000 clones; around 86% were seen once. Study conclusions and caveats: In HPV16-positive patients, HPV-responsive T-cell expansion tracked better recurrence-free survival. During treatment, candidate HPV-specific clones and E7-related motifs expanded in tumor.

The CDR3 is made up of 15 amino acids. Trimming removed 3 bases from V and 4 bases from J; junction bases left unmatched: 6. Germline CDR1 reads KGHSH; CDR2 reads LQKENI. The origin of this receptor is a human donor with HPV-associated anogenital cancer. The source material was blood, sampled from a patient who underwent chemoradiotherapy. The rearrangement links TRBV18 to TRBJ2-5, with TRBD1 matching 9 bases. The CDR3 coding sequence is TGTGCCAGCTCACCTCCGGGACAGGGACGAGAGACCCAGTACTTC. Translating gives CASSPPGQGRETQYF.